This T cell receptor beta chain was identified in a study of Graves' ophthalmopathy and Graves' hyperthyroidism. A remark on this clonotype: Its cognate antigen is unknown.

This CDR3 has 12 amino acids. The germline V gene has CDR1 SGHRS and CDR2 YFSETQ. Trimming took off 4 bases at V and 12 bases at J, with 16 bases between the two ends. Other autoimmune disease, uncontrolled infection, pregnancy and lactation led to exclusion. Study-wide points: In predicting ophthalmopathy progression, the model reached 70.59% sensitivity and 72% to 85% specificity. Blood samples also showed most expanded thyroid clonotypes exceeding 0.001 frequency.

The study amplified TCR beta CDR3 regions using RNA transcripts. An initial RT-PCR round employing HTBI primers preceded a second-round multiplex PCR. TCRdb ran MiXCR on the multiplex PCR reads and lists one entry per CDR3 protein. The table shows around 1.1 million distinct CDR3 sequences, with approximately 35% occurring only once. The sample consisted of peripheral blood or thyroid tissue (not recorded which). The source of this sequence is an adult man with Graves' hyperthyroidism. The chain links TRBV5-1 to TRBJ1-2; D is ambiguous. CDR3 DNA sequence: TGCGCCAGCAGCCCACAGAGCTCTGGAAACACCTTC. It codes for CASSPQSSGNTF.